This TCR beta chain was sequenced in a study of radiation and T cells in renal cell carcinoma. The CDR3 loop spans 11 amino acids. Per germline, CDR1 SQVTM and CDR2 ANQGSEA. V lost 4 bases to trimming and J lost 8 bases, with 11 bases between them. Time point meaning: baseline pretreatment blood. Described treatment: 15 Gy SBRT to primary tumor, nephrectomy 4 weeks later. TCRdb's copy holds only in-frame clones and misses some; the assay was immunoSEQ multiplex PCR. The repertoire holds approximately 100,000 clones, with around 88% as singletons. This clone was seen a handful of times. The sequence derives from a man in his fifties with renal cell carcinoma. This specimen consisted of blood, obtained from a patient whose treatment included radiotherapy and nephrectomy. This chain joins TRBV29-1 and TRBJ1-1, with D tentatively TRBD1 (6 bases). CDR3 residues: CSVVVQGEAFF. DNA of the CDR3: TGCAGCGTTGTCGTGCAGGGGGAAGCTTTCTTT.